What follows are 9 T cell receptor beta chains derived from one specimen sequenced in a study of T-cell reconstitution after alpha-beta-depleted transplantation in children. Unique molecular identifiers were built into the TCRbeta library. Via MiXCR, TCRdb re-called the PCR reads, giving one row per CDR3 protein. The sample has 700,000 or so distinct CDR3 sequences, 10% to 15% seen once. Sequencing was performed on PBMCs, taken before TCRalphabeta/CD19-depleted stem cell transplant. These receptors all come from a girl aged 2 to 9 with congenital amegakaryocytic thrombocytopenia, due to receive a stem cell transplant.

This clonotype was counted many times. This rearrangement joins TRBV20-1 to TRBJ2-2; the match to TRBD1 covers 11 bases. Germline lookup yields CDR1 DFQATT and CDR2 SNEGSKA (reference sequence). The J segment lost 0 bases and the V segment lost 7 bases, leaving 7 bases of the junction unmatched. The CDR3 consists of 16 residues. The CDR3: CSVKDRGHSNTGELFF. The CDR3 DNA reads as TGCAGTGTTAAGGACAGGGGGCACTCGAACACCGGGGAGCTGTTTTTT.

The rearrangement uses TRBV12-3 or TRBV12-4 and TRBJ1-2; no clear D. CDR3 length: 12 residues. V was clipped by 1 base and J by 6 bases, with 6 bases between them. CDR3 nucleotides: TGTGCCAGCAGTTTAGAACATAATGGCTACACCTTC. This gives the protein CASSLEHNGYTF.

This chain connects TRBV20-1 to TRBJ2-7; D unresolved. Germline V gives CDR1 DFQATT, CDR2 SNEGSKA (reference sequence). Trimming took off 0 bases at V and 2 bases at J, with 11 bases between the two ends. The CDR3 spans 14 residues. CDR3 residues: CSARDPRITYEQYF. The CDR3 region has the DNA TGCAGTGCTAGAGATCCACGAATTACCTACGAGCAGTACTTC.

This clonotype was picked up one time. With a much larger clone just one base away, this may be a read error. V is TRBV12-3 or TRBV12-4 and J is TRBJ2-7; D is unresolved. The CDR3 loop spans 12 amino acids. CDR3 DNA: TGTGCCAGCAGCACAGAAACCTACAAGCAGTACTTC. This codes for CASSTETYKQYF.

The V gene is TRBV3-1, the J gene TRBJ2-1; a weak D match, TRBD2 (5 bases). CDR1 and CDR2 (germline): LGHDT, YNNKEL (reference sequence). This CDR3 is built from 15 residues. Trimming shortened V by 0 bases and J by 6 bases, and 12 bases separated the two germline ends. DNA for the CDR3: TGTGCCAGCAGCCAAGATGCGCGCCGGGGCAATGAGCAGTTCTTC. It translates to CASSQDARRGNEQFF.

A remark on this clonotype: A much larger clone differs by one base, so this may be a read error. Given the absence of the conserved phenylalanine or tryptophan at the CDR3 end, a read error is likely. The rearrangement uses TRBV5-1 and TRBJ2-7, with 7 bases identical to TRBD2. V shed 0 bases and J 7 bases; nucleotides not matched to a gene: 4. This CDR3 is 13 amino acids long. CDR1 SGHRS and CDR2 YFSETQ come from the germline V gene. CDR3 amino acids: CASSLGGRSEQYY. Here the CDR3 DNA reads TGCGCCAGCAGCTTGGGCGGGAGATCAGAGCAGTACTAC.

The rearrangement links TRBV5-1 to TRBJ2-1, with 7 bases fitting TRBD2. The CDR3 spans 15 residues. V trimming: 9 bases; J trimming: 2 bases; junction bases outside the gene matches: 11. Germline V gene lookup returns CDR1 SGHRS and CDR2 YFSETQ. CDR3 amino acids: CATTLTSGTYNEQFF. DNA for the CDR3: TGCGCCACGACCTTAACGAGCGGGACCTACAATGAGCAGTTCTTC.

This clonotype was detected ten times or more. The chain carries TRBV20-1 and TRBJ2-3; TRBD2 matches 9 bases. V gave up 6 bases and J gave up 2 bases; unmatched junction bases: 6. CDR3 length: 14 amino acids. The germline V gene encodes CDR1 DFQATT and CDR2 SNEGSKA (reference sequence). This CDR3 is CSAQTGLATDTQYF. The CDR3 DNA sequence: TGCAGTGCCCAGACGGGACTAGCCACAGATACGCAGTATTTT.

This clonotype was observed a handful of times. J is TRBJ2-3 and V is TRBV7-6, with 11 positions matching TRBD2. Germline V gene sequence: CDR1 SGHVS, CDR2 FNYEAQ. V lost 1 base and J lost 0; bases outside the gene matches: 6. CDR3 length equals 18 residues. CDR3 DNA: TGTGCCAGCAGCTTAGAACTAGCGGGAGCGGTTAGCACAGATACGCAGTATTTT. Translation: CASSLELAGAVSTDTQYF.